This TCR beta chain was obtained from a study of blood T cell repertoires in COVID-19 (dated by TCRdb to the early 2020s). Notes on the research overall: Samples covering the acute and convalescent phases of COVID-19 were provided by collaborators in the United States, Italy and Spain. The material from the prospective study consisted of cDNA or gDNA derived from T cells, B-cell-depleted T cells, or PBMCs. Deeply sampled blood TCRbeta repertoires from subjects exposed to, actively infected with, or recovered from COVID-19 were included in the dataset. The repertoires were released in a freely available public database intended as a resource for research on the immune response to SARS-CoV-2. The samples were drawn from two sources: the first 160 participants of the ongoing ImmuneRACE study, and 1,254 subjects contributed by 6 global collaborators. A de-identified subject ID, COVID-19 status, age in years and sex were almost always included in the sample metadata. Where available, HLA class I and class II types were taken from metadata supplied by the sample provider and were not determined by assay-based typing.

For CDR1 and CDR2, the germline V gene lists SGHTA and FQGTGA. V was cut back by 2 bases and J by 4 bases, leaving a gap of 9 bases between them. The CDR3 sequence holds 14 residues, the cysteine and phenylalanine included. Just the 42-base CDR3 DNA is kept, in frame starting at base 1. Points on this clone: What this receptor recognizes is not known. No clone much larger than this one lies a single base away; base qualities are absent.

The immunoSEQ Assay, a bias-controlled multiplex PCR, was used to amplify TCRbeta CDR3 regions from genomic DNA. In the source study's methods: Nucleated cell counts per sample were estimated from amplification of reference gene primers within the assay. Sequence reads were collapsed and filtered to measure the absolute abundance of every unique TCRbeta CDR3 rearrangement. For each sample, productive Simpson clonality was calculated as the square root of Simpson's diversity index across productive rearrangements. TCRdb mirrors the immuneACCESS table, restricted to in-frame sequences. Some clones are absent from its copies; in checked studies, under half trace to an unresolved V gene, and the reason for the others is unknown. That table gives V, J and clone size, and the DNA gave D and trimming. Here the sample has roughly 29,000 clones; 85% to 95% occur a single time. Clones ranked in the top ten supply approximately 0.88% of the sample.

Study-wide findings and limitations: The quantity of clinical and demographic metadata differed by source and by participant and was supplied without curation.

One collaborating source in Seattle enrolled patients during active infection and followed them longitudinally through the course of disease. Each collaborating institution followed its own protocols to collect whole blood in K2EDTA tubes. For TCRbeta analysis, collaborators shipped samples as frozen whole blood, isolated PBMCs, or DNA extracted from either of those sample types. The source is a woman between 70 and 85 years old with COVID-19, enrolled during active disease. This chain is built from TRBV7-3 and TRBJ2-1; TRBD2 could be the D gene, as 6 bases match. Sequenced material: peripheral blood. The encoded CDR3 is CASSLGTAYNEQFF. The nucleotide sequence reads TGTGCCAGCAGCTTAGGGACTGCGTACAATGAGCAGTTCTTC.